This section outlines one T cell receptor (beta chain) sequence together with its context. Its cognate antigen is unknown. V lost 6 bases, J lost 6 bases, and 15 bases lay in between. The CDR3 has 15 residues. CDR1 and CDR2 from the germline V gene are MNHNS and SASEGT. TCRdb used MiXCR to reprocess the 5' RACE reads, holding one entry per CDR3 protein. The sample consists of roughly 720,000 distinct CDR3 sequences, roughly 20% of them appearing once. The sample is drawn from a study of identical twins. Study results and limitations: Without tracking the same donors, conclusions rested on cross-sectional statistical analysis.

Another study also made use of these data, one on T cells expressing NK-cell markers. In that study: It was still unclear whether expanded NKG2C+ T cell clones were HCMV specific.

Sequenced input: PBMCs. V gene TRBV6-1 combines with J gene TRBJ1-6; perhaps TRBD1 as D (5 bases). This receptor was obtained from a woman aged 18-29 years in good health. CDR3 amino acids: CASSRARAGNSPLHF. The CDR3 nucleotides are TGTGCCAGCAGCCGAGCCAGGGCCGGTAATTCACCCCTCCACTTT.